Sequencing of this T cell receptor beta chain was carried out in a study of cytomegalovirus exposure and HLA in healthy donors. Findings and caveats of the study: Some V segments (TRBV6-2 and TRBV6-3 among them) were excluded as indistinguishable. CMV serostatus was the only recorded immune exposure for donors. In a later analysis, V- and J-gene trimming of beta chains associated with a DCLRE1C missense variant, replicated independently.

The primer mix had 60 Vbeta and 13 Jbeta primers. Produced via immunoSEQ multiplex PCR; TCRdb's table is partial and in-frame only. The sample contains more than 130,000 clones, just under 85% of which appear only once. In regard to this clone: Its antigen is not identified.

Looked up from germline, CDR1 is SGHTA and CDR2 is FQGNSA. V was clipped by 3 bases and J by 2 bases, with 4 bases between them. CDR3 length equals 12 residues. The sequenced sample consisted of PBMCs. The source of this sequence is a man aged 35 to 55 in good health and CMV-seropositive. The chain carries TRBV7-2 and TRBJ1-2, with D hard to call. The DNA of the CDR3 is TGTGCCAGCAGCTTCCTGAACTATGGCTACACCTTC. This encodes CASSFLNYGYTF.